These T cell receptor beta chains were read from a single sample in a study of beta chain features in type 1 diabetes. Using immunoSEQ multiplex PCR, the repertoire was profiled, and TCRdb retains in-frame clones only, with some absent. This table has 200,000 to 250,000 clones, roughly 17% appearing once. The sequencing input was naive CD4+ T cells from blood. These receptors were obtained from a man younger than 40 with type 1 diabetes. Each CDR3 is given with its conserved first and last residue. The D gene is left open where the match is weak. Clone size is shown for a subset of rows, as once, few, many or a class of expanded clone.

d_call: -; v_call: TRBV7-8; clone_size: few; j_call: TRBJ1-1; cdr3_nt: TGTGCCAGCAGCTTAGCATTTGCCTCCACTGAAGCTTTCTTT; cdr3_aa: CASSLAFASTEAFF
d_call: -; v_call: TRBV27; clone_size: few; j_call: TRBJ2-7; cdr3_nt: TGTGCCAGCAGTCTAGAGACGGCTAGTGAGCAGTACTTC; cdr3_aa: CASSLETASEQYF
d_call: -; v_call: TRBV5-1; clone_size: -; j_call: TRBJ1-2; cdr3_nt: TGCGCCAGCAGCTTCGGGTCGACAGGTTCTAACTATGGCTACACCTTC; cdr3_aa: CASSFGSTGSNYGYTF
d_call: TRBD1; v_call: TRBV5-6; clone_size: -; j_call: TRBJ2-3; cdr3_nt: TGTGCCAGCAGCTTCGACAGGGCCACAGATACGCAGTATTTT; cdr3_aa: CASSFDRATDTQYF
d_call: -; v_call: TRBV29-1; clone_size: few; j_call: TRBJ1-1; cdr3_nt: TGCAGCGTGGGCGGACGGATGAACACTGAAGCTTTCTTT; cdr3_aa: CSVGGRMNTEAFF
d_call: -; v_call: TRBV5-1; clone_size: -; j_call: TRBJ2-5; cdr3_nt: TGCGCCAGCAGCTTCTCCGAGGGAAAAGAGACCCAGTACTTC; cdr3_aa: CASSFSEGKETQYF
d_call: -; v_call: TRBV23-1; clone_size: few; j_call: TRBJ2-2; cdr3_nt: TGCGCCGCTAGGGGATTTCCCGGGGAGCTGTTTTTT; cdr3_aa: CAARGFPGELFF
d_call: TRBD2; v_call: TRBV7-2; clone_size: few; j_call: TRBJ2-7; cdr3_nt: TGTGCCAGCAGCTTATGGGCTAGCGGGAGGGAGCAGTACTTC; cdr3_aa: CASSLWASGREQYF
d_call: -; v_call: TRBV7-6; clone_size: few; j_call: TRBJ1-1; cdr3_nt: TGTGCCAGCAGCTTAGTGGCAGGGAGCGCTGAAGCTTTCTTT; cdr3_aa: CASSLVAGSAEAFF
d_call: -; v_call: TRBV9; clone_size: -; j_call: TRBJ2-5; cdr3_nt: TGTGCCAGCAGCGTAGACAGTCAAGAGACCCAGTACTTC; cdr3_aa: CASSVDSQETQYF
d_call: -; v_call: TRBV7-9; clone_size: -; j_call: TRBJ2-7; cdr3_nt: TGTGCCAGCAGCATATGGGGTTACGAGCAGTACTTC; cdr3_aa: CASSIWGYEQYF
d_call: -; v_call: TRBV4-1; clone_size: few; j_call: TRBJ2-3; cdr3_nt: TGCGCCAGCAGCCAATGGTCAAGGGCCGCTGAAGATACGCAGTATTTT; cdr3_aa: CASSQWSRAAEDTQYF
d_call: -; v_call: TRBV29-1; clone_size: few; j_call: TRBJ2-5; cdr3_nt: TGCAGCGTTGAACTCGGGGAGACCCAGTACTTC; cdr3_aa: CSVELGETQYF
d_call: TRBD2; v_call: TRBV28; clone_size: -; j_call: TRBJ2-3; cdr3_nt: TGTGCCAGCAGTTCCCCCGGGGGGGCAGATACGCAGTATTTT; cdr3_aa: CASSSPGGADTQYF
d_call: -; v_call: TRBV29-1; clone_size: -; j_call: TRBJ2-2; cdr3_nt: TGCAGCGTAACGGACAGCGGGGAGCTGTTTTTT; cdr3_aa: CSVTDSGELFF
d_call: -; v_call: TRBV20-1; clone_size: few; j_call: TRBJ2-3; cdr3_nt: TGCAGTGCTATTAAATCGGATACGCAGTATTTT; cdr3_aa: CSAIKSDTQYF
d_call: -; v_call: TRBV7-9; clone_size: -; j_call: TRBJ2-6; cdr3_nt: TGTGCCAGCAGCTTAGGACAATCTGGGGCCAACGTCCTGACTTTC; cdr3_aa: CASSLGQSGANVLTF
d_call: -; v_call: TRBV6-6; clone_size: few; j_call: TRBJ1-1; cdr3_nt: TGTGCCAGCAGCGTGGGGAACACTGAAGCTTTCTTT; cdr3_aa: CASSVGNTEAFF
d_call: -; v_call: TRBV10-3; clone_size: few; j_call: TRBJ1-1; cdr3_nt: TGTGCCATCAGAGAGGACACTGAAGCTTTCTTT; cdr3_aa: CAIREDTEAFF
d_call: -; v_call: TRBV5-1; clone_size: -; j_call: TRBJ2-1; cdr3_nt: TGCGCCAGCAGTTTCACGACTAGCCTAGGGGGTGAGCAGTTCTTC; cdr3_aa: CASSFTTSLGGEQFF
d_call: -; v_call: TRBV29-1; clone_size: -; j_call: TRBJ2-5; cdr3_nt: TGCAGCGTTGCTTTGGGGGCTGGAGAGACCCAGTACTTC; cdr3_aa: CSVALGAGETQYF
d_call: -; v_call: TRBV30; clone_size: -; j_call: TRBJ1-2; cdr3_nt: TGTGCCTGGAGTCGGGCGGGGGTCGACTATGGCTACACCTTC; cdr3_aa: CAWSRAGVDYGYTF
d_call: -; v_call: TRBV29-1; clone_size: -; j_call: TRBJ1-1; cdr3_nt: TGCAGCGTCGCCTGGACGGTGAACACTGAAGCTTTCTTT; cdr3_aa: CSVAWTVNTEAFF
d_call: TRBD2; v_call: TRBV2; clone_size: -; j_call: TRBJ2-3; cdr3_nt: TGTGCCAGCAGACGCCTCAGCGGGAGGGCCGGTAATACGCAGTATTTT; cdr3_aa: CASRRLSGRAGNTQYF
d_call: TRBD2; v_call: TRBV29-1; clone_size: few; j_call: TRBJ2-3; cdr3_nt: TGCAGCGTCGTAAGGACTAGCGGGAGGCTCGGCACAGATACGCAGTATTTT; cdr3_aa: CSVVRTSGRLGTDTQYF
d_call: -; v_call: TRBV14; clone_size: -; j_call: TRBJ2-5; cdr3_nt: TGTGCCAGCAGCCGGCAGGGTGTCGCGGAGACCCAGTACTTC; cdr3_aa: CASSRQGVAETQYF
d_call: -; v_call: TRBV21-1; clone_size: few; j_call: TRBJ1-1; cdr3_nt: TGTGCCAGCAGCAATGGGGCCAAGGGTCGCACTGAAGCTTTCTTT; cdr3_aa: CASSNGAKGRTEAFF
d_call: -; v_call: TRBV10-2; clone_size: few; j_call: TRBJ2-1; cdr3_nt: TGCGCCAGCAGCCCCTACAATGAGCAGTTCTTC; cdr3_aa: CASSPYNEQFF
d_call: -; v_call: TRBV2; clone_size: -; j_call: TRBJ1-1; cdr3_nt: TGTGCCAGCAGTAGACGGTTAATGAACACTGAAGCTTTCTTT; cdr3_aa: CASSRRLMNTEAFF
d_call: TRBD2; v_call: TRBV30; clone_size: -; j_call: TRBJ2-7; cdr3_nt: TGTGCCTGGAGTCCCACCGGGACTAGCCGATCGGGGCAGTACTTC; cdr3_aa: CAWSPTGTSRSGQYF
d_call: -; v_call: TRBV25-1; clone_size: few; j_call: TRBJ1-1; cdr3_nt: TGTGCCAGCATAGGCATGGGGAACACTGAAGCTTTCTTT; cdr3_aa: CASIGMGNTEAFF
d_call: TRBD1; v_call: TRBV2; clone_size: few; j_call: TRBJ1-5; cdr3_nt: TGTGCCACCGCCGGGACAGGCTCCAATCAGCCCCAGCATTTT; cdr3_aa: CATAGTGSNQPQHF
d_call: -; v_call: TRBV29-1; clone_size: few; j_call: TRBJ1-1; cdr3_nt: TGCAGCGTTGAGGCAGAGTTAAACACTGAAGCTTTCTTT; cdr3_aa: CSVEAELNTEAFF
d_call: TRBD1; v_call: TRBV28; clone_size: few; j_call: TRBJ2-3; cdr3_nt: TGTGCCAGCCTCTCCAGGGGGTTAATAGATACGCAGTATTTT; cdr3_aa: CASLSRGLIDTQYF
d_call: -; v_call: TRBV7-9; clone_size: few; j_call: TRBJ2-2; cdr3_nt: TGTGCCAGCAGCTCGAACACCGGGGAGCTGTTTTTT; cdr3_aa: CASSSNTGELFF
d_call: TRBD1; v_call: TRBV7-9; clone_size: -; j_call: TRBJ1-4; cdr3_nt: TGTGCCAGCAGCCTCACAGGGGAGAATGAAAAACTGTTTTTT; cdr3_aa: CASSLTGENEKLFF
d_call: TRBD1; v_call: TRBV5-1; clone_size: -; j_call: TRBJ2-6; cdr3_nt: TGCGCCAGCAGCTTTACAGGGGCTGGGGCCAACGTCCTGACTTTC; cdr3_aa: CASSFTGAGANVLTF
d_call: TRBD2; v_call: TRBV9; clone_size: -; j_call: TRBJ2-3; cdr3_nt: TGTGCCAGCAGCAGGACTAGCGCCACAGATACGCAGTATTTT; cdr3_aa: CASSRTSATDTQYF
d_call: TRBD1; v_call: TRBV9; clone_size: -; j_call: TRBJ1-1; cdr3_nt: TGTGCCAGCAGCGTCACCGGGACAGGTCTCACTGAAGCTTTCTTT; cdr3_aa: CASSVTGTGLTEAFF
d_call: -; v_call: TRBV7-8; clone_size: -; j_call: TRBJ2-7; cdr3_nt: TGTGCCAGCAACGTACAGGAGGGCCTTGGCTACGAGCAGTACTTC; cdr3_aa: CASNVQEGLGYEQYF
d_call: -; v_call: TRBV28; clone_size: -; j_call: TRBJ2-7; cdr3_nt: TGTGCCAGCAGTTCCCAGCCCTCCTACGAGCAGTACTTC; cdr3_aa: CASSSQPSYEQYF
d_call: -; v_call: TRBV5-4; clone_size: -; j_call: TRBJ2-3; cdr3_nt: TGTGCCAGCAGCTCCCAGGCAGATACGCAGTATTTT; cdr3_aa: CASSSQADTQYF
d_call: -; v_call: TRBV27; clone_size: few; j_call: TRBJ2-7; cdr3_nt: TGTGCCACCGTCGACTGGGACTTC; cdr3_aa: CATVDWDF
d_call: -; v_call: TRBV4-2; clone_size: -; j_call: TRBJ2-3; cdr3_nt: TGTGCCAGCAGCCAAGGGCTAGCCGGGCCAGATACGCAGTATTTT; cdr3_aa: CASSQGLAGPDTQYF
d_call: -; v_call: TRBV7-2; clone_size: -; j_call: TRBJ2-7; cdr3_nt: TGTGCCAGCGGACGGCCCGTCTACGAGCAGTACTTC; cdr3_aa: CASGRPVYEQYF
d_call: TRBD2; v_call: TRBV19; clone_size: -; j_call: TRBJ2-1; cdr3_nt: TGTGCCAGTAGTCGAGGACTAGCGGGAGGGCCCTACAATGAGCAGTTCTTC; cdr3_aa: CASSRGLAGGPYNEQFF
d_call: -; v_call: TRBV18; clone_size: -; j_call: TRBJ2-7; cdr3_nt: TGTGCCAGCTCACCGGGACCGAATTACGAGCAGTACTTC; cdr3_aa: CASSPGPNYEQYF
d_call: -; v_call: TRBV28; clone_size: -; j_call: TRBJ2-1; cdr3_nt: TGTGCCGCAAGGGGGAATCCCGATGAGCAGTTCTTC; cdr3_aa: CAARGNPDEQFF
d_call: -; v_call: TRBV10-3; clone_size: -; j_call: TRBJ2-3; cdr3_nt: TGTGCCATCAGTGAGTCCGGGGGAGATACGCAGTATTTT; cdr3_aa: CAISESGGDTQYF
d_call: -; v_call: TRBV5-1; clone_size: few; j_call: TRBJ2-1; cdr3_nt: TGCGCCAGCAGCAGGGGCAGCCCCAATGAGCAGTTCTTC; cdr3_aa: CASSRGSPNEQFF